This T cell receptor beta chain was profiled in a study of blood T cell repertoires in COVID-19. Across the study: The samples span acute and convalescent COVID-19 from the United States, Italy and Spain.

Germline CDR1 and CDR2: DFQATT and SNEGSKA (reference sequence). With 3 bases clipped from V and 4 bases from J, the junction kept 6 bases outside the gene matches. CDR3 size: 15 residues. In the original analysis: From reference gene primer amplification, estimates of nucleated cell counts were derived. Only in-frame clones appear in the TCRdb table, and some are missing; sequencing was by immunoSEQ multiplex PCR. V and J calls and clone size are as listed in that table; D and trimming were resolved from the DNA. Of 400,000 to 450,000 clones in the sample, 86% were seen once. The sequence was obtained from a woman between 25 and 40 years old with active or convalescent COVID-19. The chain carries TRBV20-1 and TRBJ1-2; 12 nucleotides align to TRBD1. The specimen sequenced was peripheral blood. The CDR3 region has the DNA TGCAGTGCTAGTAATATGGGACAGGGGGCCTATGGCTACACCTTC. The encoded protein is CSASNMGQGAYGYTF.